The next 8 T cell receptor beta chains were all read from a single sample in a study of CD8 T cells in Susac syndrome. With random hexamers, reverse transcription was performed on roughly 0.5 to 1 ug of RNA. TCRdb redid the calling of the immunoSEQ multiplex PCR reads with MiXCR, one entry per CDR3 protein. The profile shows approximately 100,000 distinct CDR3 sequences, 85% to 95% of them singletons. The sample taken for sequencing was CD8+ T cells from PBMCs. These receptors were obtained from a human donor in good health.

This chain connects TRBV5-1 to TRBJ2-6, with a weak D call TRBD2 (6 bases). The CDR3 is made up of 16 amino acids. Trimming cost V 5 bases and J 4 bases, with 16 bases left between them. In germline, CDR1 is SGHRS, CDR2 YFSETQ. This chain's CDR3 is CASSRTRGSGANVLTF. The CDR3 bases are TGCGCCAGCAGTCGCACACGGGGGTCCGGGGCCAACGTCCTGACTTTC.

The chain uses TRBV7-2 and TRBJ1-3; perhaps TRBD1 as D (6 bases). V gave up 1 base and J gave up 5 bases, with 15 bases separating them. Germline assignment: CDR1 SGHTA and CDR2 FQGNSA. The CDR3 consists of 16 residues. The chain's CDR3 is CASSLGGGDTRNTIYF. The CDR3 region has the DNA TGTGCCAGCAGCTTAGGAGGAGGGGACACTAGAAACACCATATATTTT.

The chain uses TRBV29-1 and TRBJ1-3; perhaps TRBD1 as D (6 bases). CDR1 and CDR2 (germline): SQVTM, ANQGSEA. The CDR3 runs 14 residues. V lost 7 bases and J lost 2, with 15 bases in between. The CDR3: CSASTGSPGNTIYF. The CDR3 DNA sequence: TGCAGCGCCTCAACAGGGTCCCCTGGAAACACCATATATTTT.

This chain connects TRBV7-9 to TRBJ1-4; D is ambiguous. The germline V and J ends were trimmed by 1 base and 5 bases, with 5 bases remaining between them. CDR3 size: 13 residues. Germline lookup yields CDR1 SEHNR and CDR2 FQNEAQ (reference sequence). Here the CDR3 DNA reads TGTGCCAGCAGCTTAGAAGTGAATGAAAAACTGTTTTTT. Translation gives CASSLEVNEKLFF.

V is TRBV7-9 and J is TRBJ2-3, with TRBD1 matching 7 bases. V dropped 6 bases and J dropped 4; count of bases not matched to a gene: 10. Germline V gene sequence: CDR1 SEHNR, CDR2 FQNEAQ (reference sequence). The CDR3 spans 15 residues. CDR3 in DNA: TGTGCCAGCAGTTTTACAGGGGTTGGCGCAGATACGCAGTATTTT. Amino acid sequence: CASSFTGVGADTQYF.

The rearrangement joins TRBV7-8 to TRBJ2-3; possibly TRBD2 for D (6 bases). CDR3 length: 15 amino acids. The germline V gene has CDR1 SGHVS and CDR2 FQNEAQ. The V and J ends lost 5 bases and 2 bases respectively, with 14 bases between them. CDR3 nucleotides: TGTGCCAGCAGCCCGGGGCGGGGCCCCACAGATACGCAGTATTTT. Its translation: CASSPGRGPTDTQYF.

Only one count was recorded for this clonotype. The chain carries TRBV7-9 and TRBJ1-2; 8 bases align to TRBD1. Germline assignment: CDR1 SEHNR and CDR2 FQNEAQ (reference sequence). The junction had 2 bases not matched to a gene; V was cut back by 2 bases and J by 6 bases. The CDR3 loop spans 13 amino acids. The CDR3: CASSLWDRNGYTF. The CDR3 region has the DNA TGTGCCAGCAGCTTATGGGACAGGAATGGCTACACCTTC.

The CDR3 sequence: CASRQGETAQPQHF. The CDR3 coding sequence is TGTGCCAGCAGGCAGGGAGAGACTGCTCAGCCCCAGCATTTT. The genes are TRBV12-3 or TRBV12-4 and TRBJ1-5, with a possible D match to TRBD1 (5 bases). The CDR3 covers 14 residues. The V end was cut by 6 bases, the J end by 6 bases, with 15 bases between.